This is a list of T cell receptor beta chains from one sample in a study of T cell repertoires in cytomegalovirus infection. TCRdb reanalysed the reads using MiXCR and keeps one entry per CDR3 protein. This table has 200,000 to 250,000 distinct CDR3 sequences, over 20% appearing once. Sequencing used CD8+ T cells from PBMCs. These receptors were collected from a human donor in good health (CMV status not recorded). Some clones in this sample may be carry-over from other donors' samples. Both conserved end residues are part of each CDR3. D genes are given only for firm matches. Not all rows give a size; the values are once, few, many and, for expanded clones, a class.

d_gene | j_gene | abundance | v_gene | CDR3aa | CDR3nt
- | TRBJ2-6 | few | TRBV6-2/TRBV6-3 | CASSGDAAPLSGANVLTF | TGTGCCAGCAGTGGGGACGCCGCACCACTCTCTGGGGCCAACGTCCTGACTTTC
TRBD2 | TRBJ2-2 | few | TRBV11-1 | CASSLGRGSTGELFF | TGTGCCAGCAGCCTCGGGCGGGGGTCCACCGGGGAGCTGTTTTTT
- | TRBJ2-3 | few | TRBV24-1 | CATSLGDTQYF | TGTGCCACCTCCTTGGGGGATACGCAGTATTTT
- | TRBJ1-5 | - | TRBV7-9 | CASSHGTLQPQHF | TGTGCCAGCAGCCATGGGACGCTGCAGCCCCAGCATTTT
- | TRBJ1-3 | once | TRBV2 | CATIISAGNTIYF | TGTGCCACGATAATTTCTGCTGGAAACACCATATATTTT
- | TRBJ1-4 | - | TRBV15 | CATSRVAGDNEKLFF | TGTGCCACCAGCAGAGTGGCGGGAGATAATGAAAAACTGTTTTTT
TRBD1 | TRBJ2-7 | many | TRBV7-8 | CASSPTGNEQYF | TGTGCCAGCAGCCCGACAGGGAATGAGCAGTACTTC
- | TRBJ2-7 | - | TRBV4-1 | CASSQDKIAYEQYF | TGCGCCAGCAGCCAAGATAAAATCGCCTACGAGCAGTACTTC
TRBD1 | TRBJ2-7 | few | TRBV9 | CASSVQGADDEQYF | TGTGCCAGCAGCGTACAGGGGGCTGACGACGAGCAGTACTTC
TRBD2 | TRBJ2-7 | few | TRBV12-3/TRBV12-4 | CASSSNEREYYEQYF | TGTGCCAGCAGTTCGAACGAGCGGGAGTACTACGAGCAGTACTTC
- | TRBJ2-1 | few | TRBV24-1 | CATSDLRDGDSYNEQFF | TGTGCCACCAGTGATTTACGGGACGGAGACTCCTACAATGAGCAGTTCTTC
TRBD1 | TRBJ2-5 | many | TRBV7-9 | CASSSDRGNQETQYF | TGTGCCAGCAGCTCGGACAGGGGGAACCAAGAGACCCAGTACTTC
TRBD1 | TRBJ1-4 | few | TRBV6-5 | CASSRRPGQLNEKLFF | TGTGCCAGCAGTAGGCGCCCGGGACAGCTTAATGAAAAACTGTTTTTT
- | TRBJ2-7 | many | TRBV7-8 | CASSLGSLGEQYF | TGTGCCAGCAGCTTAGGTAGTTTGGGCGAGCAGTACTTC
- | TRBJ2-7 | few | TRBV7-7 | CASSRAVGQGHEQYF | TGTGCCAGCAGTCGAGCCGTAGGGCAGGGCCACGAGCAGTACTTC
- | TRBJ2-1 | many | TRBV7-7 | CASSPDSSGYNEQFF | TGTGCCAGCAGTCCTGACTCTTCGGGCTACAATGAGCAGTTCTTC
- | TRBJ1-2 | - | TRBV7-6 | CASSLPQGTYGYTF | TGTGCCAGCAGCCTCCCCCAGGGGACCTATGGCTACACCTTC
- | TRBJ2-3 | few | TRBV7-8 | CASTLGGPGTDTQYF | TGTGCCAGCACCCTGGGGGGCCCCGGGACAGATACGCAGTATTTT
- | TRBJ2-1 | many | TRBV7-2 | CASTYTLYNEQFF | TGTGCCAGCACCTATACTCTCTACAATGAGCAGTTCTTC
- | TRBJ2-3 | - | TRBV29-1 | CSVSRGSTDTQYF | TGCAGCGTTAGCCGGGGGAGCACAGATACGCAGTATTTT
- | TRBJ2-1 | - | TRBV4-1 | CASSRPSDNEQFF | TGCGCCAGCAGCCGACCCTCGGACAATGAGCAGTTCTTC
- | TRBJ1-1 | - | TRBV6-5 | CASSYRPQALNTEAFF | TGTGCCAGCAGTTACCGCCCACAGGCATTGAACACTGAAGCTTTCTTT
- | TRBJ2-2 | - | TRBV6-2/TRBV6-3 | CASSYPGTRINTGELFF | TGTGCCAGCAGTTACCCCGGGACAAGGATTAACACCGGGGAGCTGTTTTTT
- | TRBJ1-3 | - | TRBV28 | CASSFGGSGNTIYF | TGTGCCAGCAGTTTCGGGGGCTCTGGAAACACCATATATTTT
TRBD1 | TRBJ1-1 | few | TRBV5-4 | CASSNPGQGAWGTEAFF | TGTGCCAGCAGCAATCCGGGACAGGGGGCGTGGGGCACTGAAGCTTTCTTT
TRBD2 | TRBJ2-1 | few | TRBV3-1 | CASSQEGGGRSSYNEQFF | TGTGCCAGCAGCCAAGAGGGCGGGGGGCGAAGCTCCTACAATGAGCAGTTCTTC
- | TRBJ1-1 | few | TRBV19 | CASSIGAVWAEAFF | TGTGCCAGTAGTATAGGGGCAGTCTGGGCTGAAGCTTTCTTT
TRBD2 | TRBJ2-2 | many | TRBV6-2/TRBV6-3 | CASRPILSTSGETGELFF | TGTGCCAGCAGACCCATACTCTCGACTAGCGGGGAAACCGGGGAGCTGTTTTTT
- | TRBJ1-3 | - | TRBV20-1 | CSARDLAGTSGNTIYF | TGCAGTGCTAGAGATTTGGCAGGAACCTCTGGAAACACCATATATTTT
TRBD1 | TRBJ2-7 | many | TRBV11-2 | CASSIATGIEQYF | TGTGCCAGCAGCATCGCGACAGGGATCGAGCAGTACTTC
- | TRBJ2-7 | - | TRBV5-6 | CASSFLFKSEQYF | TGTGCCAGCAGCTTTCTATTCAAGAGCGAGCAGTACTTC
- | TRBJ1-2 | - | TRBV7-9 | CASSKWGGTNYGYTF | TGTGCCAGCAGCAAGTGGGGGGGAACCAACTATGGCTACACCTTC
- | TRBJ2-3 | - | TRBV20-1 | CSARGVGGGTDTQYF | TGCAGTGCTAGGGGGGTAGGGGGGGGGACAGATACGCAGTATTTT
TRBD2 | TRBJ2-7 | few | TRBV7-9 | CASSFNRLAGNYEQYF | TGTGCCAGCAGCTTCAATCGGCTAGCGGGAAACTACGAGCAGTACTTC
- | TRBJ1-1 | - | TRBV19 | CASSLFNRATEAFF | TGTGCCAGCTCCCTATTTAACAGGGCAACTGAAGCTTTCTTT
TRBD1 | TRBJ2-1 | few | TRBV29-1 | CSVDLRTGDNEQFF | TGCAGCGTTGACCTGAGGACAGGCGACAATGAGCAGTTCTTC
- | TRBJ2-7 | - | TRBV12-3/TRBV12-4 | CASAAGRVEQYF | TGTGCCAGCGCCGCTGGTCGGGTTGAGCAGTACTTC
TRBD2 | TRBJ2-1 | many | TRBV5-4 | CASSLVGGSSYNEQFF | TGTGCCAGCAGCTTGGTCGGGGGGAGCTCCTACAATGAGCAGTTCTTC